This T cell receptor (beta chain) was found in a study of cytomegalovirus exposure and HLA in healthy donors. Notes on the study in general: Some segments of the V type, notably TRBV6-2 and TRBV6-3, were excluded as indistinguishable. Earlier analysis found most TCR beta V segments productive about 90% or about 30% of the time. Accounts indicate the classifier identified cytomegalovirus status with strong specificity and sensitivity.

This PCR relied on a set of 60 Vbeta primers and 13 Jbeta primers. Profiling relied on immunoSEQ multiplex PCR, and the TCRdb table lists in-frame clones only, not all of them. This sample has some 140,000 clones, with approximately 79% found just once. Healthy people donating bone marrow made up the donors. Turning to this clone: Its specificity is not known.

Trimming left V 0 bases short and J 8 bases short, with 18 bases between. CDR1 and CDR2 (germline): SGDLS, YYNGEE. The CDR3 length is 16 residues. This receptor was identified in a man aged 35-49 years in good health and CMV-seropositive. Sequenced: PBMCs. The chain links TRBV9 to TRBJ2-1; a possible D gene is TRBD2 (5 bases). The CDR3 here is CASSVAYRGPSHEQFF. Written as DNA, the CDR3 is TGTGCCAGCAGCGTAGCTTACCGAGGGCCATCCCATGAGCAGTTCTTC.